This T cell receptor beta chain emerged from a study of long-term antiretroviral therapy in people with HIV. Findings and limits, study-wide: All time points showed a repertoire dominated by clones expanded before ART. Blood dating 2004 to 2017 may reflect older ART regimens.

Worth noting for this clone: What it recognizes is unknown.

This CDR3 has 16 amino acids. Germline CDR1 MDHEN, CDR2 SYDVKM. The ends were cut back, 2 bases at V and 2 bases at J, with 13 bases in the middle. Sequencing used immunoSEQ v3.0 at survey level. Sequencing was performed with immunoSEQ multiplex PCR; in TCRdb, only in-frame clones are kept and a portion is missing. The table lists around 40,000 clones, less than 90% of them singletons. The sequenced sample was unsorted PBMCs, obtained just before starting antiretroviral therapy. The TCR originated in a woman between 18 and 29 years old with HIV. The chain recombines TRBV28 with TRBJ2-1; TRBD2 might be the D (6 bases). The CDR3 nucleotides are TGTGCCAGCAGTTTACGGGGCCTAGCGCCCTACAATGAGCAGTTCTTC. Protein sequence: CASSLRGLAPYNEQFF.